The 8 T cell receptor beta chains in this list originate from one sample, sequenced in a study of blood T cell repertoires in COVID-19. Data came from immunoSEQ multiplex PCR; TCRdb stores just in-frame clones and leaves some out. The sample yields some 180,000 clones, about 85% seen once. Sequences were obtained from peripheral blood. The receptors here all came from a woman aged 55-69 years with acute or convalescent COVID-19.

The V and J genes are TRBV10-3 and TRBJ2-1, with 14 bases that match TRBD2. The germline gives CDR1 ENHRY, CDR2 SYGVKD. This CDR3 region has 19 residues. V lost 0 bases, J lost 1 base, and 5 bases stayed unmatched. CDR3 sequence: CAISESGTSGSGSYNEQFF. The DNA for the CDR3 is TGTGCCATCAGTGAGTCAGGGACTAGCGGGAGCGGGTCCTACAATGAGCAGTTCTTC.

The chain uses TRBV29-1 and TRBJ2-7; the match to TRBD2 covers 11 bases. This CDR3 is built from 14 residues. CDR1 is SQVTM, CDR2 ANQGSEA, per germline. The junction had 8 bases not matched to a gene; V was cut back by 6 bases and J by 4 bases. The CDR3 sequence is CSVFGLAGRYEQYF. CDR3 nucleotide sequence: TGCAGCGTGTTCGGACTAGCGGGCCGATACGAGCAGTACTTC.

The J gene is TRBJ2-7, the V gene TRBV10-2; TRBD1 might be the D (5 bases). Trimming took 6 bases from V and 10 from J, leaving 16 bases between them. The CDR3 contains 12 residues. The germline gives CDR1 WSHSY, CDR2 SAAADI. The DNA of the CDR3 is TGCGCCAGCAGCCTAGAATGGGGCTCACAGTACTTC. Amino acid sequence: CASSLEWGSQYF.

The chain employs TRBV12-3 or TRBV12-4 and TRBJ1-1; D might be TRBD1 (5 bases). This CDR3 is 13 amino acids long. V lost 7 bases, J lost 1 base, and 10 bases lay in between. The CDR3 sequence: CASKLGPNTEAFF. The DNA for the CDR3 is TGTGCCAGCAAGTTGGGGCCGAACACTGAAGCTTTCTTT.

This chain connects TRBV19 to TRBJ2-2; 9 nucleotides line up with TRBD2. Germline V lookup: CDR1 LNHDA, CDR2 SQIVND (reference sequence). J was trimmed by 7 bases and V by 6 bases; bases with no gene match: 9. The CDR3 is made up of 15 amino acids. The CDR3 bases are TGTGCCAGTAGCGTCCAGGCGGGAGGGCACGGGGAGCTGTTTTTT. It codes for CASSVQAGGHGELFF.

This clone is a singleton in its sample. The chain recombines TRBV5-4 with TRBJ1-1; D remains unclear. The CDR3 totals 16 residues. Germline V CDR1 and CDR2: SGHNT, YYREEE (reference sequence). Trimming pared 2 bases from V and 1 base from J, leaving 15 bases between. The CDR3 protein is CASSLQGARQNTEAFF. The CDR3 region has the DNA TGTGCCAGCAGCTTACAAGGAGCCCGCCAGAACACTGAAGCTTTCTTT.

This clone has a single count. This sequence joins TRBV7-9 and TRBJ1-2; D is unresolved. Germline CDR1 SEHNR, CDR2 FQNEAQ (reference sequence). The CDR3 extends over 13 amino acids. Trimming stripped 0 bases from V and 6 bases from J, with 8 bases between. CDR3 sequence reads: CASSLATGNGYTF. The CDR3 DNA sequence: TGTGCCAGCAGCTTAGCGACGGGGAATGGCTACACCTTC.

This sequence joins TRBV19 and TRBJ2-1, with TRBD2 matching over 12 bases. V dropped 0 bases and J dropped 12; count of bases not matched to a gene: 3. Germline assignment: CDR1 LNHDA and CDR2 SQIVND (reference sequence). The CDR3 consists of 14 residues. CDR3 loop: CASSIDLAGGPQFF. The CDR3 coding sequence is TGTGCCAGTAGTATAGATCTAGCGGGAGGGCCGCAGTTCTTC. Full variable domain (remainder filled in from reference TRBV19 and TRBJ2-1): DGGITQSPKYLFRKEGQNVTLSCEQNLNHDAMYWYRQDPGQGLRLIYYSQIVNDFQKGDIAEGYSVSREKKESFPLTVTSAQKNPTAFYLCASSIDLAGGPQFFGPGTRLTVL.